The 32 T cell receptor beta chains below all came from one sample that was sequenced in a study of early T cells in non-severe SARS-CoV-2 infection. MiXCR, applied by TCRdb to the 5' RACE reads, yields one record per CDR3 protein. The sample holds some 38,000 distinct CDR3 sequences; 3.9% are singletons and the top ten take roughly 10%. The source material was whole blood. The receptors were gathered from an adult who was a healthcare worker with PCR-confirmed SARS-CoV-2 infection or an uninfected control (not recorded which).

The chain links TRBV28 to TRBJ2-1; 8 nucleotides agree with TRBD2. CDR3 length: 14 amino acids. J lost 7 bases, V lost 7 bases, and 9 bases had no gene match. In germline, CDR1 is MDHEN, CDR2 SYDVKM. CDR3 in amino acids: CASTHLAGTNEQFF. The DNA of the CDR3 is TGTGCCAGCACCCATCTAGCGGGTACAAATGAGCAGTTCTTC.

At least ten counts were recorded for this clonotype. The V and J genes are TRBV6-2 or TRBV6-3 and TRBJ1-3; possibly TRBD1 for D (5 bases). The CDR3 contains 16 residues. The V gene's germline CDR1 is MNHEY and CDR2 SVGEGT. V was cut by 0 bases and J by 0 bases, with 9 bases left in between. The DNA of the CDR3 is TGTGCCAGCAGTTACTCCGGGGGACGCTCTGGAAACACCATATATTTT. It codes for CASSYSGGRSGNTIYF.

This clonotype was detected many times. V gene TRBV4-1 combines with J gene TRBJ1-2, with TRBD1 matching over 8 bases. Germline values: CDR1 MGHRA, CDR2 YSYEKL. Losses at the gene ends were 7 bases for V and 8 bases for J; bases not matched to a gene: 18. The CDR3 runs to 16 residues. This chain's CDR3 is CASTPEGDRKGRGYTF. CDR3 bases: TGCGCCAGCACCCCCGAGGGGGACAGGAAGGGCCGGGGCTACACCTTC.

V usage is TRBV6-1 and J usage is TRBJ1-1; D uncertain. CDR3 size: 11 residues. CDR1 and CDR2 (germline): MNHNS, SASEGT. Trimming took 4 bases from V and 4 from J, leaving 4 bases between them. The CDR3 reads CASSVSTEAFF. The CDR3 nucleotides read TGTGCCAGCAGTGTCTCCACTGAAGCTTTCTTT.

This clonotype was counted at least ten times. The rearrangement uses TRBV11-1 and TRBJ1-2; 11 nucleotides line up with TRBD1. The CDR3 runs to 16 residues. Trimming took 6 bases from V and 4 from J; bases not matched to a gene: 10. Germline V gene data show CDR1 as SGHAT and CDR2 as FQDESV (reference sequence). CDR3 nucleotides: TGTGCCAGCAGTGCGGGACAGGGGGTACCCCCCTATGGCTACACCTTC. This codes for CASSAGQGVPPYGYTF.

This clonotype showed up many times. The V and J genes are TRBV7-2 and TRBJ1-1; no reliable D call. CDR3 size: 13 residues. V lost 1 base to trimming and J lost 7 bases, with 10 bases between them. The V gene's germline CDR1 is SGHTA and CDR2 FQGNSA. The CDR3 loop is CASSLDWGDEAFF. The CDR3 nucleotides read TGTGCCAGCAGCTTAGATTGGGGTGATGAAGCTTTCTTT.

In this sample, this clonotype turned up a few times. The rearrangement uses TRBV9 and TRBJ2-3; 9 bases line up with TRBD1. Germline loops: CDR1 SGDLS, CDR2 YYNGEE. The CDR3 consists of 18 residues. V gave up 0 bases and J gave up 5 bases; unmatched junction bases: 13. CDR3 nucleotide sequence: TGTGCCAGCAGCGTAGGTCCACTCCCACAGGGGGCAAAAGATACGCAGTATTTT. Translated, it gives CASSVGPLPQGAKDTQYF.

This clonotype was observed at least ten times. V usage is TRBV6-2 or TRBV6-3 and J usage is TRBJ2-7; TRBD1 agrees at 9 bases. The CDR3 sequence is 15 residues long. V lost 2 bases to trimming and J lost 4 bases; unmatched junction nucleotides: 6. CDR1 and CDR2 from the germline V gene are MNHEY and SVGEGT. The CDR3 loop is CASSYRPGQGYEQYF. In nucleotides, the CDR3 is TGTGCCAGCAGTTACCGTCCGGGACAGGGATACGAGCAGTACTTC.

This clonotype was recorded at least ten times. The V gene is TRBV4-3, the J gene TRBJ2-7; 8 bases align to TRBD1. From germline, CDR1 is LGHNA and CDR2 YSLEER. The V and J ends lost 3 bases and 6 bases, in that order; junction bases with no gene match: 7. CDR3 length: 14 amino acids. The CDR3 DNA sequence: TGCGCCAGCAGCCAGACAGGGGTCACTGGCGAGCAGTACTTC. This codes for CASSQTGVTGEQYF.

This clonotype has at least ten counts. V usage is TRBV18 and J usage is TRBJ1-2; the D gene is possibly TRBD1 (6 bases). The CDR3 runs 14 residues. The V gene lost 2 bases and the J gene lost 2 bases, with 9 bases spanning the gap. Germline assignment: CDR1 KGHSH and CDR2 LQKENI. The CDR3 DNA reads as TGTGCCAGCTCACCATCAGACAGGAACTATGGCTACACCTTC. This codes for CASSPSDRNYGYTF.

At least ten counts were recorded for this clonotype. The rearrangement links TRBV28 to TRBJ2-2, with D perhaps TRBD1 (6 bases). CDR3 length: 15 residues. Germline assignment: CDR1 MDHEN and CDR2 SYDVKM. Trimming pared 3 bases from V and 7 bases from J, leaving 15 bases between. The CDR3 spells CASSFVGTIGGELFF. CDR3 nucleotides: TGTGCCAGCAGTTTCGTAGGGACAATCGGCGGGGAGCTGTTTTTT.

This clonotype was detected many times. The V gene is TRBV18, the J gene TRBJ1-4; TRBD1 matches 9 bases. CDR3 size: 16 residues. Germline CDR1 reads KGHSH; CDR2 reads LQKENI. The junction had 8 bases not matched to a gene; V was cut back by 2 bases and J by 7 bases. This chain's CDR3 is CASSPTRGQGGEKLFF. For the CDR3, the DNA is TGTGCCAGCTCACCAACGAGGGGACAGGGAGGTGAAAAACTGTTTTTT.

This clonotype has at least ten counts. The V and J genes are TRBV10-2 and TRBJ2-5; 10 nucleotides match TRBD1. The CDR3 runs to 16 residues. Per germline, CDR1 WSHSY and CDR2 SAAADI. After removal of 3 bases from V and 5 bases from J, the junction contained 9 bases not matched to a gene. CDR3 sequence (DNA): TGCGCCAGCAGTGACCCGGACAGGGGGAAGTCGGAGACCCAGTACTTC. Protein sequence: CASSDPDRGKSETQYF.

On this clonotype itself: The final CDR3 position lacks the conserved phenylalanine or tryptophan, pointing to a likely read error. The chain couples TRBV30 to TRBJ1-1; 10 positions match TRBD1. Germline values: CDR1 GTSNPN, CDR2 SVGIG (reference sequence). Unmatched junction bases numbered 5, after V lost 1 base and J lost 6 bases. This CDR3 has 14 amino acids. The CDR3 loop is CAWSGGQGVSEAFS. The CDR3 DNA reads TGTGCCTGGAGTGGCGGACAGGGGGTTTCTGAAGCTTTCTCT.

This chain joins TRBV7-9 and TRBJ1-4; weak D call: TRBD1 (5 bases). Trimming cost V 5 bases and J 0 bases, with 10 bases left between them. The CDR3 has 15 amino acids. Germline CDR1 is SEHNR and CDR2 is FQNEAQ (reference sequence). CDR3 sequence reads: CASSPLTATNEKLFF. The CDR3 coding sequence is TGTGCCAGCAGCCCTCTGACAGCAACTAATGAAAAACTGTTTTTT.

This clonotype was seen ten or more times. The chain recombines TRBV27 with TRBJ2-2; 11 nucleotides align to TRBD2. The V and J ends lost 4 bases and 7 bases, in that order; junction bases with no gene match: 2. From germline, CDR1 is MNHEY and CDR2 SMNVEV (reference sequence). This CDR3 comprises 14 residues. CDR3 protein: CASSSGTSGGELFF. CDR3 DNA sequence: TGTGCCAGCAGTTCCGGGACTAGCGGCGGGGAGCTGTTTTTT.

This clonotype was seen ten or more times. In DNA, the CDR3 is TGTGCCAGCTCATCAAAGCAAGATACGCAGTATTTT. This translates into CASSSKQDTQYF. This chain joins TRBV18 and TRBJ2-3; D ambiguous. Germline values: CDR1 KGHSH, CDR2 LQKENI. Trimming removed 5 bases from V and 5 bases from J, with 8 bases in between. The CDR3 is 12 amino acids. The full variable domain, in which reference TRBV18 and TRBJ2-3 provide the parts outside the CDR3, is NAGVMQNPRHLVRRRGQEARLRCSPMKGHSHVYWYRQLPEEGLKFMVYLQKENIIDESGMPKERFSAEFPKEGPSILRIQQVVRGDSAAYFCASSSKQDTQYFGPGTRLTVL.

This clonotype was seen a handful of times. This chain uses TRBV6-5 with TRBJ1-1; no clear D. This CDR3 is 15 amino acids long. Germline CDR1 reads MNHEY; CDR2 reads SVGAGI. V lost 0 bases and J lost 1, with 9 bases in between. CDR3 in DNA: TGTGCCAGCAGTTACTCGACTTCCAAGAACACTGAAGCTTTCTTT. This codes for CASSYSTSKNTEAFF.

The V gene is TRBV5-5, the J gene TRBJ2-7; the D gene is possibly TRBD1 (5 bases). CDR1 SGHKS and CDR2 YYEKEE come from the germline V gene (reference sequence). With 4 bases removed from V and 3 bases from J, the gap between germline ends came to 17 bases. The CDR3 is 15 amino acids. CDR3 sequence reads: CASSQVRTLFYEQYF. DNA of the CDR3: TGTGCCAGCAGCCAAGTCCGGACACTCTTCTACGAGCAGTACTTC.

Many counts were recorded for this clonotype. This sequence joins TRBV4-1 and TRBJ2-1, with unresolved D. The CDR3 sequence is 15 residues long. V was pared by 2 bases and J by 0 bases, with 8 bases between. In germline, CDR1 is MGHRA, CDR2 YSYEKL. The CDR3 reads CASSQFESSYNEQFF. CDR3 DNA: TGCGCCAGCAGCCAATTCGAGAGCTCCTACAATGAGCAGTTCTTC.

At least ten counts were recorded for this clonotype. The chain carries TRBV4-3 and TRBJ2-2; D remains ambiguous. The CDR3 length is 14 residues. Germline CDR1 LGHNA, CDR2 YSLEER. Trimming stripped 1 base from V and 2 bases from J, with 5 bases between. The CDR3 DNA sequence: TGCGCCAGCAGCCAAGCTGCTAACACCGGGGAGCTGTTTTTT. It encodes CASSQAANTGELFF.

This clonotype was seen ten or more times. The gene calls are TRBV5-1 and TRBJ2-2, with a weak D call TRBD2 (6 bases). The ends were cut back, 0 bases at V and 5 bases at J, with 14 bases in the middle. The CDR3 covers 16 residues. Germline V CDR1 and CDR2: SGHRS, YFSETQ. The CDR3 DNA is TGCGCCAGCAGCTTGGCTACGGGAGCGGTAACCGGGGAGCTGTTTTTT. Its translation is CASSLATGAVTGELFF.

This clonotype was seen a handful of times. The chain has TRBV20-1 and TRBJ2-1; D is unresolved. CDR1 and CDR2 from the germline V gene are DFQATT and SNEGSKA (reference sequence). Trimming left V 5 bases short and J 10 bases short, with 18 bases between. This CDR3 has 13 amino acids. This CDR3 reads CSASPRTASEQFF. The DNA of the CDR3 is TGCAGTGCTTCCCCGCGGACGGCATCCGAGCAGTTCTTC.

This clonotype has a count of ten or more. J is TRBJ2-7 and V is TRBV6-2 or TRBV6-3, with D perhaps matching TRBD2 (5 bases). The CDR3 loop spans 15 amino acids. V was pared by 5 bases and J by 1 base, with 15 bases between. CDR1 is MNHEY, CDR2 SVGEGT, per germline. CDR3 bases: TGTGCCAGCAGTCTGGCGGGTAGTGGTTCCTACGAGCAGTACGTC. It encodes CASSLAGSGSYEQYV.

To note about this clonotype: This CDR3 is missing its conserved last phenylalanine or tryptophan, likely due to a read error. The chain recombines TRBV7-2 with TRBJ2-5; the D gene is possibly TRBD2 (6 bases). Germline loops: CDR1 SGHTA, CDR2 FQGNSA. The V end was cut by 0 bases, the J end by 11 bases, with 16 bases between. The CDR3 runs 14 residues. CDR3 DNA: TGTGCCAGCAGCTTAGCGCGGGTAGCGGTCCTACAGTACTCC. This codes for CASSLARVAVLQYS.

This clonotype was seen repeatedly, ten times or more. The rearrangement joins TRBV2 to TRBJ1-5; 10 nucleotides line up with TRBD1. There are 14 residues in the CDR3. Germline values: CDR1 SNHLY, CDR2 FYNNEI. J gave up 7 bases and V 6 bases, and 6 bases lay outside the gene matches. Here the CDR3 DNA reads TGTGCCAGCAGAGGGACAGGGGTCCAGCAGCCCCAGCATTTT. Translated: CASRGTGVQQPQHF.

This clonotype was detected ten times or more. This chain connects TRBV30 to TRBJ1-6; D gene ambiguous. The V end was cut by 0 bases, the J end by 5 bases, with 5 bases between. Germline lookup yields CDR1 GTSNPN and CDR2 SVGIG (reference sequence). The CDR3 runs to 13 residues. This CDR3 is CAWSVQDNSPLHF. CDR3 sequence (DNA): TGTGCCTGGAGTGTTCAGGATAATTCACCCCTCCACTTT. The whole variable domain, filled in from reference TRBV30 and TRBJ1-6, reads SQTIHQWPATLVQPVGSPLSLECTVEGTSNPNLYWYRQAAGRGLQLLFYSVGIGQISSEVPQNLSASRPQDRQFILSSKKLLLSDSGFYLCAWSVQDNSPLHFGNGTRLTVT.

This clonotype has ten or more counts. The chain has TRBV25-1 and TRBJ1-2; unclear D gene. The CDR3 has 14 amino acids. Germline V gene data show CDR1 as MGHDK and CDR2 as SYGVNS. The ends were cut back, 3 bases at V and 8 bases at J, with 16 bases in the middle. Written as DNA, the CDR3 is TGTGCCAGCAGTGATCAGAACCCTGCTATGGGCTACACCTTC. Translating gives CASSDQNPAMGYTF.

This clonotype was recorded many times. The rearrangement links TRBV7-2 to TRBJ2-1, with a weak D call TRBD1 (6 bases). CDR3 length: 14 amino acids. Germline V lookup: CDR1 SGHTA, CDR2 FQGNSA. V lost 2 bases to trimming and J lost 5 bases, with 10 bases between them. For the CDR3, the DNA is TGTGCCAGCAGCTTATTCCGGACAGACAATGAGCAGTTCTTC. This encodes CASSLFRTDNEQFF.

In its sample, this clonotype was seen many times. The chain carries TRBV20-1 and TRBJ1-5; no clear D gene. This CDR3 spans 13 amino acids. Trimming removed 8 bases from V and 1 base from J, with 12 bases in between. The V gene's germline CDR1 is DFQATT and CDR2 SNEGSKA (reference sequence). The CDR3 DNA reads TGCAGTTACGTTATTTCGAGCAATCAGCCCCAGCATTTT. Translation gives CSYVISSNQPQHF.

This clonotype showed up many times. The chain couples TRBV28 to TRBJ2-5; 8 bases are shared with TRBD2. V gave up 1 base and J gave up 4 bases; unmatched junction bases: 8. There are 16 residues in the CDR3. The germline gives CDR1 MDHEN, CDR2 SYDVKM. Written as DNA, the CDR3 is TGTGCCAGCAGTTTATTCGACGGGGCGGGAGGAGAGACCCAGTACTTC. Translated: CASSLFDGAGGETQYF.

This clonotype appeared many times. V is TRBV6-2 or TRBV6-3 and J is TRBJ1-1; D unclear. V was trimmed by 5 bases and J by 1 base, leaving 5 bases between them. The CDR3 loop spans 12 amino acids. The germline V gene has CDR1 MNHEY and CDR2 SVGEGT. The CDR3 reads CASSDPNTEAFF. As DNA, the CDR3 is TGTGCCAGCAGTGACCCGAACACTGAAGCTTTCTTT.